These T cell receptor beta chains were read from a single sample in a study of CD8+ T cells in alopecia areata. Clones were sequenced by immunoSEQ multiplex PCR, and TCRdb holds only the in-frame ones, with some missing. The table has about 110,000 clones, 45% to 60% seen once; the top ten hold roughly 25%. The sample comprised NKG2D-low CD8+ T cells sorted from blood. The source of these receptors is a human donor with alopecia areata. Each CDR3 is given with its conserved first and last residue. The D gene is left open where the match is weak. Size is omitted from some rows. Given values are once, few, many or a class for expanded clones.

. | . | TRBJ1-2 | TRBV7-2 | TGTGCCAGCAGCTTAGGGTTTAACCCAGGGGACGGTAACTATGGCTACACCTTC | CASSLGFNPGDGNYGYTF
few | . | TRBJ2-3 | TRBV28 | TGTGCCAGCAGACCCCCCCCGGCAGGGGTTACAGATACGCAGTATTTT | CASRPPPAGVTDTQYF
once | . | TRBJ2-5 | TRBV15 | TGTGCCACCAGCAGAGATTCAGAGACCCAGTACTTC | CATSRDSETQYF
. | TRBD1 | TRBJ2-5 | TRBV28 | TGTGCCAGCAGTCCTCCCCTTCCGGGACAGAAACAAGAGACCCAGTACTTC | CASSPPLPGQKQETQYF
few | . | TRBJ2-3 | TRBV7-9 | TGTGCCAGCAGCCTCATAACAGGGTCCGCAGATACGCAGTATTTT | CASSLITGSADTQYF
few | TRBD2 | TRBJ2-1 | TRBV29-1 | TGCAGAACTAGCGGGAGATATAATGAGCAGTTCTTC | CRTSGRYNEQFF
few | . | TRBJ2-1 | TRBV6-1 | TGTGCCAGCAGTGAAGCGGGAAGGGGCAATGAGCAGTTCTTC | CASSEAGRGNEQFF
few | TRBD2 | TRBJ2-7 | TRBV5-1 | TGCGCCAGCAGCTTGTCGGCGGGAGCTATAAACGAGCAGTACTTC | CASSLSAGAINEQYF
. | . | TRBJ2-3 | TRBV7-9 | TGTGCCAGCAGCACCGAAGGAGGGGTCAAGGGGGCCCGCGGGTATTTT | CASSTEGGVKGARGYF
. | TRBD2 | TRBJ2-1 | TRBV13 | TGTGCCAGCAGCCCGGGGGTAGCGGGAGGTGAGCAGTTCTTC | CASSPGVAGGEQFF
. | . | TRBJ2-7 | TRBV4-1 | TGCGCCAGCAGCCAAGAACCTCAAACCAGCGCACCCTGGGAGCAGTACTTC | CASSQEPQTSAPWEQYF
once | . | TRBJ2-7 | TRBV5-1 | TGCGCCAGCAGCTTGGCTCCAATGGTGGTAGCGGCACCGTCCTACGAGCAGTACTTC | CASSLAPMVVAAPSYEQYF
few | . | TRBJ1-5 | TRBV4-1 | TGCGCCAGCAGCCAAGAGATGGGGGCTGGTCAGCCCCAGCATTTT | CASSQEMGAGQPQHF
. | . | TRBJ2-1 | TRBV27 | TGTGCCAGCAGTAGGCTAGCGTCGAGTTACAATGAGCAGTTCTTC | CASSRLASSYNEQFF
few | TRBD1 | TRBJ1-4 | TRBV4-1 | TGCGCCAGCAGCCAGGGGACAGGGGATGAAAAACTGTTTTTT | CASSQGTGDEKLFF
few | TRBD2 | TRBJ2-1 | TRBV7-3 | TGTGCCAGCAGCCCTGGACTAGCGGGAGTTCTAGGCGAGCAGTTCTTC | CASSPGLAGVLGEQFF
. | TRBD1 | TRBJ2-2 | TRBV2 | TGTGCCAGCAACCCCGGGACAGGGGTTAACACCGGGGAGCTGTTTTTT | CASNPGTGVNTGELFF
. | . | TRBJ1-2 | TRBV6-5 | TGTGCCAGCAGCATGGGTACCACCTATGGCTACACCTTC | CASSMGTTYGYTF
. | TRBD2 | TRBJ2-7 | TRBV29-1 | TGCAGCGTTGCACTAGCGGGCGGGTTGTACGAGCAGTACTTC | CSVALAGGLYEQYF
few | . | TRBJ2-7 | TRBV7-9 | TGTGCCAGCAGCCCTAGTCGGGAGTCCCACTACGAGCAGTACTTC | CASSPSRESHYEQYF
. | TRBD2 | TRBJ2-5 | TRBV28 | TGTGCCAGCAGCTCGTACGAGGCGGGAGTTCGGGAGACCCAGTACTTC | CASSSYEAGVRETQYF